This T cell receptor (beta chain) was retrieved from a study of cytomegalovirus exposure and HLA in healthy donors. The PCR contained 60 Vbeta and 13 Jbeta primers. The assay was immunoSEQ multiplex PCR, and TCRdb's table has in-frame clones only and misses some. The sample contains some 200,000 clones, roughly 80% of which appear only once. The CDR3 has 13 amino acids. Germline CDR1 is SEHNR and CDR2 is FQNEAQ (reference sequence). V gave up 4 bases and J gave up 10 bases, with 17 bases separating them. Specimen: PBMCs. The sequence was collected from a man aged 35 to 55 in good health and CMV-seronegative. The V and J genes are TRBV7-9 and TRBJ2-7; a possible D gene is TRBD1 (5 bases). The CDR3 sequence is CASSSQSGRGQYF. The CDR3 DNA reads as TGTGCCAGCAGCTCCCAAAGTGGTAGGGGACAGTACTTC.